These T cell receptor beta chains were read from a single sample in a study of blood T cells in healthy people across ages. TCRdb processed the 5' RACE reads anew with MiXCR; each CDR3 protein has one entry. The repertoire holds about 650,000 distinct CDR3 sequences, with 45% to 60% as singletons. The specimen sequenced was blood. These receptors all stem from a woman of 80 years or more in good health. Each CDR3 is given with its conserved first and last residue. Each record gives: V gene, D gene, CDR3 protein. D genes are given only for firm matches.

v_call: TRBV5-1
d_call: .
cdr3_aa: CASSVLSAYEQYF

v_call: TRBV20-1
d_call: .
cdr3_aa: CSATRTVTDTQYF

v_call: TRBV24-1
d_call: TRBD1
cdr3_aa: CATSQAGGYYNEQYF

v_call: TRBV12-5
d_call: .
cdr3_aa: CASGFPLQEDTSGNTIYF

v_call: TRBV2
d_call: TRBD2
cdr3_aa: CASRSSGRIHEQFF

v_call: TRBV7-2
d_call: .
cdr3_aa: CASRRSDDGARGYTF

v_call: TRBV5-1
d_call: TRBD2
cdr3_aa: CASSLATSALTDTQYF

v_call: TRBV7-8
d_call: TRBD1
cdr3_aa: CASSQSTGAYYEQYF

v_call: TRBV7-2
d_call: .
cdr3_aa: CASSPGPIYEQYF

v_call: TRBV29-1
d_call: .
cdr3_aa: CSVEAGEGTDTQYF

v_call: TRBV5-1
d_call: TRBD2
cdr3_aa: CASSRGTSEDTQYF